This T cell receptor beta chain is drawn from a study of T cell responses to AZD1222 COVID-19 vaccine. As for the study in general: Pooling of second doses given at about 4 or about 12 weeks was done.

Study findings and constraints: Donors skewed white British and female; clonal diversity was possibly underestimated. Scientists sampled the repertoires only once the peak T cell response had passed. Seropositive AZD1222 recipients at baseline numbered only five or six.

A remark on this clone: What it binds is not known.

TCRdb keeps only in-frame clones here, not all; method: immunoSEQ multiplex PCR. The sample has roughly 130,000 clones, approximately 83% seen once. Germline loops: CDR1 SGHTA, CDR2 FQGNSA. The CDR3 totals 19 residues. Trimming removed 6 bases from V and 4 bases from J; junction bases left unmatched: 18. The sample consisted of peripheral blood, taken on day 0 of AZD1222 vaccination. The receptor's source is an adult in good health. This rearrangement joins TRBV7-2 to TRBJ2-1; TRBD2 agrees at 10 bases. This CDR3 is CASSSHAPLSGRVYNEQFF. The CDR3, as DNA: TGTGCCAGCAGTTCCCACGCACCCCTAAGCGGGAGGGTTTACAATGAGCAGTTCTTC. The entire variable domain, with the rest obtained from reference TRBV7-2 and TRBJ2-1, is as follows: GAGVSQSPSNKVTEKGKDVELRCDPISGHTALYWYRQSLGQGLEFLIYFQGNSAPDKSGLPSDRFSAERTGGSVSTLTIQRTQQEDSAVYLCASSSHAPLSGRVYNEQFFGPGTRLTVL.